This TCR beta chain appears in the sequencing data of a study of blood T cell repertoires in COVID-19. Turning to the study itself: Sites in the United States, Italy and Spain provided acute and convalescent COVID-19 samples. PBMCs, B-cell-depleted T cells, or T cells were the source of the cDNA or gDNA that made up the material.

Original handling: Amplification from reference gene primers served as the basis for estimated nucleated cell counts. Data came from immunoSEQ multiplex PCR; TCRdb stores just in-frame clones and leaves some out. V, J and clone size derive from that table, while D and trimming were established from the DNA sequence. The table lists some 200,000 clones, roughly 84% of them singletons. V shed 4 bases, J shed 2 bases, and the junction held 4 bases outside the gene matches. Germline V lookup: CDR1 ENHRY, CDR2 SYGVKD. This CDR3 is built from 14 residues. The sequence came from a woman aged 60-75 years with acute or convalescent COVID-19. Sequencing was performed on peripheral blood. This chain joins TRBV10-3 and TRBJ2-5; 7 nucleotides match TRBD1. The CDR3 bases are TGTGCCATCAGTGGGGGGACAGCTCAAGAGACCCAGTACTTC. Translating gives CAISGGTAQETQYF.